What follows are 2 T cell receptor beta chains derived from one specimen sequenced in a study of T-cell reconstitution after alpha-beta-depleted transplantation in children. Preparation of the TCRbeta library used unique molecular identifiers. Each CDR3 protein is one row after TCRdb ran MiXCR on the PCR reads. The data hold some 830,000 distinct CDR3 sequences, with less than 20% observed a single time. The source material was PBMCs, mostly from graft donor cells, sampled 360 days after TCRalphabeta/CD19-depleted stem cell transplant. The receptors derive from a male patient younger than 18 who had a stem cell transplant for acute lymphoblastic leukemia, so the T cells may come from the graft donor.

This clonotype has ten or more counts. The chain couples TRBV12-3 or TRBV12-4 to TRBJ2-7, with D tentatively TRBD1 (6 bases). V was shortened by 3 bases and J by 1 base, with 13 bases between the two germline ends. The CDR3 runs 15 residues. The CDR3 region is CASSFSGGGSYEQYF. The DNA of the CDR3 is TGTGCCAGCAGTTTTAGTGGGGGCGGATCCTACGAGCAGTACTTC.

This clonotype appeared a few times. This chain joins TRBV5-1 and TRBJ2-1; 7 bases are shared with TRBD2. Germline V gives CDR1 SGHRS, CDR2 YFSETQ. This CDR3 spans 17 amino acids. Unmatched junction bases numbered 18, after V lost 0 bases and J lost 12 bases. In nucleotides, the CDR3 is TGCGCCAGCAGCTTGGGCGAAGCGGGAAGGAACGGGTTCGTGCAGTTCTTC. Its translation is CASSLGEAGRNGFVQFF.